The rows below give T cell receptor beta chains drawn from one sample of a study of cytomegalovirus exposure and HLA in healthy donors. Generated by immunoSEQ multiplex PCR, the TCRdb table keeps only in-frame clones and is missing some. The table includes more than 200,000 clones, roughly nine tenths detected once. Material: PBMCs. The receptors here all came from a man aged 18 to 29 in good health and CMV-seropositive. Both conserved end residues are part of each CDR3. The D gene is left open where the match is weak. Size is stated for part of the rows, as once, few or many counts, or as a class when the clone is expanded.

clone_size,j_call,cdr3_length,v_call,d_call,cdr3_aa,cdr3_nt
NA,TRBJ2-1,15,TRBV2,NA,CACQSWESSYNEQFF,TGTGCCTGCCAGTCATGGGAGAGCTCCTACAATGAGCAGTTCTTC
once,TRBJ1-2,12,TRBV5-6,NA,CASSRDAYGYTF,TGTGCCAGCAGCCGAGATGCCTATGGCTACACCTTC
NA,TRBJ2-3,12,TRBV18,NA,CASSYSTDTQYF,TGTGCCAGTTCCTATAGCACAGATACGCAGTATTTT
NA,TRBJ2-2,13,TRBV9,TRBD2,CASRAGGAGELFF,TGTGCCAGCAGGGCGGGGGGCGCCGGGGAGCTGTTTTTT
NA,TRBJ2-7,17,TRBV11-2,NA,CASSSYTLLQPSYEQYF,TGTGCCAGCAGCTCCTACACTTTGTTACAACCCTCCTACGAGCAGTACTTC
NA,TRBJ2-7,13,TRBV7-9,NA,CASSTGSWDEQYF,TGTGCCAGCAGCACTGGGAGTTGGGACGAGCAGTACTTC
NA,TRBJ1-1,13,TRBV5-1,NA,CASSVGVGTEAFF,TGCGCCAGCAGCGTAGGGGTGGGCACTGAAGCTTTCTTT
NA,TRBJ2-2,13,TRBV4-2,TRBD1,CASKGAATGELFF,TGTGCCAGCAAGGGGGCGGCCACCGGGGAGCTGTTTTTT
NA,TRBJ1-5,15,TRBV19,NA,CASSTTGISNQPQHF,TGTGCCAGTAGTACCACAGGGATCAGCAATCAGCCCCAGCATTTT
NA,TRBJ2-1,15,TRBV19,TRBD2,CASSTSGRASYEQFF,TGTGCCAGTAGTACTAGCGGGAGGGCCTCGTATGAGCAGTTCTTC
NA,TRBJ2-3,14,TRBV5-1,NA,CASSWTSSTDTQYF,TGCGCCAGCAGCTGGACCTCTAGCACAGATACGCAGTATTTT
NA,TRBJ1-5,12,TRBV28,NA,CASKTGGQPQHF,TGTGCCAGCAAGACAGGCGGCCAGCCCCAGCATTTT
many,TRBJ1-1,13,TRBV19,NA,CASRRVMNTEAFF,TGTGCCAGTCGAAGGGTTATGAACACTGAAGCTTTCTTT
NA,TRBJ2-7,12,TRBV11-2,NA,CASSRQGYEQYF,TGTGCCAGCAGCCGTCAGGGCTACGAGCAGTACTTC
NA,TRBJ2-5,15,TRBV28,TRBD1,CASSSGQGGPETQYF,TGTGCCAGCAGCTCGGGACAGGGAGGTCCAGAGACCCAGTACTTC
NA,TRBJ1-1,14,TRBV6-5,NA,CASRERTANTEAFF,TGTGCCAGCCGAGAGCGGACAGCTAACACTGAAGCTTTCTTT
NA,TRBJ2-7,18,TRBV7-2,TRBD2,CASSSGLAGGAYPYEQYF,TGTGCCAGCAGCTCTGGACTAGCGGGAGGGGCTTACCCCTACGAGCAGTACTTC
once,TRBJ2-7,13,TRBV7-9,NA,CASSFHRDYEQYF,TGTGCCAGCAGCTTCCACAGGGACTACGAGCAGTACTTC
NA,TRBJ1-2,15,TRBV28,TRBD1,CASSPGQGLGYGYTF,TGTGCCAGCAGTCCTGGACAGGGGTTGGGCTATGGCTACACCTTC
NA,TRBJ2-7,15,TRBV5-4,TRBD1,CASSDGTGGTYEQYF,TGTGCCAGCAGCGATGGGACAGGGGGTACGTACGAGCAGTACTTC